This entry lists 20 T cell receptor beta chains sequenced from one sample in a study of cytomegalovirus exposure and HLA in healthy donors. The PCR ran on 60 Vbeta and 13 Jbeta primers. Measured with immunoSEQ multiplex PCR; TCRdb has only the in-frame clones, and not every one. The repertoire holds 85,000 to 100,000 clones, approximately 81% seen once, with 4.1% in the top ten. Sequenced material: PBMCs. These receptors were collected from a woman in her forties in good health and CMV-seropositive.

This chain uses TRBV6-1 with TRBJ2-7; D is ambiguous. The CDR3 sequence is 18 residues long. CDR1 is MNHNS, CDR2 SASEGT, per germline. Trimming took 4 bases from V and 2 from J, leaving 24 bases between them. The CDR3 DNA reads TGTGCCAGCAGTGCGTCTTTCCCCGGGTCGCCTTTTACCTACGAGCAGTACTTC. Its protein is CASSASFPGSPFTYEQYF.

The CDR3, as DNA: TGCAGCGCCGCAGGGGTTCAACAGACCCAGTACTTC. Translating it yields CSAAGVQQTQYF. The genes are TRBV29-1 and TRBJ2-5; a weak D match, TRBD1 (6 bases). Trimming removed 7 bases from V and 6 bases from J, with 15 bases in between. This CDR3 is built from 12 residues. Per germline, CDR1 SQVTM and CDR2 ANQGSEA.

This clone came up once. The chain has TRBV6-1 and TRBJ2-7; maybe TRBD2 (6 bases). Per the germline V gene, CDR1 is MNHNS and CDR2 is SASEGT. The CDR3 spans 19 residues. V was cut by 3 bases and J by 3 bases, with 27 bases left in between. CDR3 bases: TGTGCCAGCAGTGACCCGAAAAAGACCCTGACTAGACTAAGCTACGAGCAGTACTTC. It codes for CASSDPKKTLTRLSYEQYF.

This clone has just a few counts. The chain couples TRBV7-9 to TRBJ2-1, with 7 bases lining up with TRBD2. CDR3 length equals 16 residues. Germline assignment: CDR1 SEHNR and CDR2 FQNEAQ (reference sequence). Unmatched junction bases numbered 9, after V lost 3 bases and J lost 4 bases. Here the CDR3 reads CASSFWEERGYNEQFF. The CDR3 DNA sequence: TGTGCCAGCAGCTTCTGGGAGGAGCGGGGATACAATGAGCAGTTCTTC. Looking up the rest from reference TRBV7-9 and TRBJ2-1 gives the full variable domain: DTGVSQNPRHKITKRGQNVTFRCDPISEHNRLYWYRQTLGQGPEFLTYFQNEAQLEKSRLLSDRFSAERPKGSFSTLEIQRTEQGDSAMYLCASSFWEERGYNEQFFGPGTRLTVL.

The rearrangement uses TRBV4-1 and TRBJ2-2; 8 nucleotides line up with TRBD1. This CDR3 comprises 16 residues. The J segment lost 1 base and the V segment lost 3 bases, leaving 4 bases of the junction unmatched. In germline, CDR1 is MGHRA, CDR2 YSYEKL. The CDR3: CASSHSGQGNTGELFF. CDR3 nucleotide sequence: TGCGCCAGCAGCCATTCCGGACAGGGGAACACCGGGGAGCTGTTTTTT.

The chain couples TRBV5-1 to TRBJ2-3, with 11 nucleotides matching TRBD1. Germline assignment: CDR1 SGHRS and CDR2 YFSETQ. The CDR3 runs to 15 residues. V lost 2 bases to trimming and J lost 5 bases; unmatched junction nucleotides: 4. The CDR3 bases are TGCGCCAGCAGCTTCGGACAGGGGGCGTTAGATACGCAGTATTTT. Its protein product is CASSFGQGALDTQYF.

As DNA, the CDR3 is TGTGCCACCAGCAGAGATCGGGGGTATGAGCAGTTCTTC. Translating gives CATSRDRGYEQFF. This rearrangement joins TRBV15 to TRBJ2-1, with D possibly being TRBD2 (6 bases). The CDR3 extends over 13 amino acids. Per the germline V gene, CDR1 is LNHNV and CDR2 is YYDKDF (reference sequence). V dropped 0 bases and J dropped 8 bases, with 8 bases sitting between them.

This clone was detected only once. The chain links TRBV7-9 to TRBJ1-1, with TRBD1 as a possible D gene (6 bases). Germline V gene lookup returns CDR1 SEHNR and CDR2 FQNEAQ (reference sequence). The ends were cut back, 7 bases at V and 4 bases at J, with 22 bases in the middle. The CDR3 has 16 residues. In nucleotides, the CDR3 is TGTGCCAGCAACAATAATAGGGGGAGAGAGGGCACTGAAGCTTTCTTT. The encoded protein is CASNNNRGREGTEAFF. The variable domain in full, with the rest retrieved from reference TRBV7-9 and TRBJ1-1, is DTGVSQNPRHKITKRGQNVTFRCDPISEHNRLYWYRQTLGQGPEFLTYFQNEAQLEKSRLLSDRFSAERPKGSFSTLEIQRTEQGDSAMYLCASNNNRGREGTEAFFGQGTRLTVV.

This chain connects TRBV6-4 to TRBJ2-1, with D possibly TRBD1 on 5 matching bases. This CDR3 is built from 17 residues. V lost 2 bases to trimming and J lost 7 bases, with 21 bases between them. Per germline, CDR1 MRHNA and CDR2 SNTAGT. The chain's CDR3 is CASSDQARRAVSNEQFF. CDR3 DNA: TGTGCCAGCAGTGACCAAGCGCGCAGGGCGGTTAGTAATGAGCAGTTCTTC.

The genes are TRBV5-1 and TRBJ1-1, with 10 bases fitting TRBD1. The V gene's germline CDR1 is SGHRS and CDR2 YFSETQ. The CDR3 has 15 amino acids. V shed 4 bases, J shed 1 base, and the junction held 4 bases outside the gene matches. The CDR3 DNA sequence: TGCGCCAGCAGCGGGGGACAGGGGCGGAACACTGAAGCTTTCTTT. Encoded protein: CASSGGQGRNTEAFF.

This clone appeared once. This rearrangement joins TRBV13 to TRBJ1-3; D is unclear. Germline V gene sequence: CDR1 PRHDT, CDR2 FYEKMQ (reference sequence). The CDR3 is 15 amino acids. V lost 0 bases and J lost 2, with 8 bases in between. The CDR3 DNA sequence: TGTGCCAGCAGCTTAGGGGCTTTTCCTGGAAACACCATATATTTT. Its protein is CASSLGAFPGNTIYF.

The rearrangement uses TRBV6-6 and TRBJ2-5, with 9 bases lining up with TRBD2. V dropped 6 bases and J dropped 2; count of bases not matched to a gene: 7. The CDR3 is 15 residues long. Germline-derived CDR1 and CDR2 are MNHNY and SVGAGI (reference sequence). CDR3 residues: CASSSSGMQQETQYF. The CDR3 nucleotides read TGTGCCAGCAGCTCTAGCGGGATGCAACAAGAGACCCAGTACTTC.

This chain links TRBV9 with TRBJ1-2, with TRBD1 as a possible D gene (6 bases). V shed 3 bases and J shed 8 bases, with 11 bases lying between them. The CDR3 spans 12 residues. Germline CDR1 and CDR2: SGDLS and YYNGEE. As DNA, the CDR3 is TGTGCCAGCAGCGGTACAGGGTCAGGCTACACCTTC. This codes for CASSGTGSGYTF.

The chain joins TRBV2 to TRBJ2-7; 10 bases agree with TRBD2. The CDR3 length is 16 residues. Trimming took 1 base from V and 2 from J; bases not matched to a gene: 5. CDR1 is SNHLY, CDR2 FYNNEI, per germline. The CDR3 DNA reads TGTGCCAGCAGTGAAGAGTTTAGCGGGGGGACCTACGAGCAGTACTTC. This codes for CASSEEFSGGTYEQYF.

The V call is TRBV2, the J call TRBJ2-5; 11 bases line up with TRBD1. CDR1 SNHLY and CDR2 FYNNEI come from the germline V gene. The CDR3 totals 15 residues. J was trimmed by 4 bases and V by 5 bases; bases with no gene match: 6. The DNA of the CDR3 is TGTGCCAGCAGTTCCGGGACAGGGGGGGGAGAGACCCAGTACTTC. Translation: CASSSGTGGGETQYF.

The chain links TRBV2 to TRBJ2-3; 10 bases fit TRBD1. The V gene end was trimmed by 6 bases and the J gene end by 2 bases; junction bases not matched to a gene: 8. The germline V gene encodes CDR1 SNHLY and CDR2 FYNNEI. The CDR3 loop spans 16 amino acids. CDR3 nucleotide sequence: TGTGCCAGCAGGAGGACAGGGGGTCCTCTCACAGATACGCAGTATTTT. Protein: CASRRTGGPLTDTQYF.

This chain links TRBV2 with TRBJ1-3, with D perhaps TRBD1 (5 bases). The CDR3 is 15 residues long. Germline V gene lookup returns CDR1 SNHLY and CDR2 FYNNEI. The ends were cut back, 8 bases at V and 0 bases at J, with 14 bases in the middle. CDR3: CASRRTGNSGNTIYF. The CDR3 DNA follows: TGTGCCAGCCGACGAACAGGAAACTCTGGAAACACCATATATTTT.

The rearrangement links TRBV9 to TRBJ2-5, with TRBD2 identical over 7 bases. CDR3 length: 14 amino acids. Germline V gene data show CDR1 as SGDLS and CDR2 as YYNGEE. Trimming took 4 bases from V and 3 from J; bases not matched to a gene: 6. In DNA form, the CDR3 reads TGTGCCAGCAGCTTGGGGGGGGAGGAAGAGACCCAGTACTTC. Amino acids: CASSLGGEEETQYF. The variable domain in full, with the rest retrieved from reference TRBV9 and TRBJ2-5, is DSGVTQTPKHLITATGQRVTLRCSPRSGDLSVYWYQQSLDQGLQFLIQYYNGEERAKGNILERFSAQQFPDLHSELNLSSLELGDSALYFCASSLGGEEETQYFGPGTRLLVL.

The J gene is TRBJ2-7, the V gene TRBV5-1; 14 bases are shared with TRBD2. The CDR3 spans 16 residues. J lost 2 bases, V lost 0 bases, and 1 base had no gene match. Germline V gives CDR1 SGHRS, CDR2 YFSETQ. The CDR3 DNA is TGCGCCAGCAGCTTGGAGGGACTAGCGGGGGCCTACGAGCAGTACTTC. It yields the protein CASSLEGLAGAYEQYF.

The chain is built from TRBV19 and TRBJ2-4; 7 nucleotides agree with TRBD2. V shed 1 base, J shed 6 bases, and the junction held 9 bases outside the gene matches. The length of the CDR3 is 16 residues. The germline V gene has CDR1 LNHDA and CDR2 SQIVND (reference sequence). The CDR3 coding sequence is TGTGCCAGTAGTATAGTTAGCGGACTAGAGGGAAACATTCAGTACTTC. Translated: CASSIVSGLEGNIQYF.